This TCR beta chain was documented in a study of shared clonotypes between healthy human individuals. Overall study context: Contributing individuals were a couple of females and three males aged 18 to 49. Used for every donor were three CD4 naive, three CD4 memory, two CD8 naive and one CD8 memory plate.

The ends lost 4 bases at V and 5 bases at J; junction bases unmatched: 9. The germline V gene has CDR1 MDHEN and CDR2 SYDVKM. The CDR3 contains 17 residues. Sequencing was at deep level. Profiling relied on immunoSEQ multiplex PCR, and the TCRdb table lists in-frame clones only, not all of them. There are about 610,000 clones in the sample; more than 95% occur only once, and about 0.06% lies in the top ten. The TCR comes from a woman in her twenties or thirties in good health. The specimen sequenced was naive CD4+ T cells sorted from blood. The subset: CD45RA+ positively selected. This chain uses TRBV28 with TRBJ2-7, with 15 bases lining up with TRBD2. For the CDR3, the DNA is TGTGCCAGCAGTTCCGGGACTAGCGGGAGGTCTGAGAACGAGCAGTACTTC. Its protein is CASSSGTSGRSENEQYF.